This T cell receptor beta chain was found in a study of OX40 agonist ivuxolimab in advanced cancers. The overall study: With ivuxolimab, an agonistic anti-OX40 (CD134) antibody, patients were treated.

TCRdb keeps only in-frame clones here, not all; method: immunoSEQ multiplex PCR. The repertoire holds tens of thousands of clones, with around nine tenths as singletons. This clonotype was sampled from an adult with an advanced solid tumor such as melanoma, head and neck, liver or kidney cancer. Here the sequenced sample was CD4+ or CD8+ T cells sorted from blood, taken in a trial of the OX40 agonist ivuxolimab.

This CDR3 reads CAWSVPAVEQYF. The DNA of the CDR3 is TGTGCCTGGAGTGTACCAGCGGTCGAGCAGTACTTC. The V and J genes are TRBV30 and TRBJ2-7; D is perhaps TRBD2 (5 bases). The length of the CDR3 is 12 residues. CDR1 and CDR2 (germline): GTSNPN, SVGIG (reference sequence). V lost 0 bases to trimming and J lost 6 bases, with 9 bases between them. Variable domain in full (rest from reference TRBV30 and TRBJ2-7): SQTIHQWPATLVQPVGSPLSLECTVEGTSNPNLYWYRQAAGRGLQLLFYSVGIGQISSEVPQNLSASRPQDRQFILSSKKLLLSDSGFYLCAWSVPAVEQYFGPGTRLTVT.